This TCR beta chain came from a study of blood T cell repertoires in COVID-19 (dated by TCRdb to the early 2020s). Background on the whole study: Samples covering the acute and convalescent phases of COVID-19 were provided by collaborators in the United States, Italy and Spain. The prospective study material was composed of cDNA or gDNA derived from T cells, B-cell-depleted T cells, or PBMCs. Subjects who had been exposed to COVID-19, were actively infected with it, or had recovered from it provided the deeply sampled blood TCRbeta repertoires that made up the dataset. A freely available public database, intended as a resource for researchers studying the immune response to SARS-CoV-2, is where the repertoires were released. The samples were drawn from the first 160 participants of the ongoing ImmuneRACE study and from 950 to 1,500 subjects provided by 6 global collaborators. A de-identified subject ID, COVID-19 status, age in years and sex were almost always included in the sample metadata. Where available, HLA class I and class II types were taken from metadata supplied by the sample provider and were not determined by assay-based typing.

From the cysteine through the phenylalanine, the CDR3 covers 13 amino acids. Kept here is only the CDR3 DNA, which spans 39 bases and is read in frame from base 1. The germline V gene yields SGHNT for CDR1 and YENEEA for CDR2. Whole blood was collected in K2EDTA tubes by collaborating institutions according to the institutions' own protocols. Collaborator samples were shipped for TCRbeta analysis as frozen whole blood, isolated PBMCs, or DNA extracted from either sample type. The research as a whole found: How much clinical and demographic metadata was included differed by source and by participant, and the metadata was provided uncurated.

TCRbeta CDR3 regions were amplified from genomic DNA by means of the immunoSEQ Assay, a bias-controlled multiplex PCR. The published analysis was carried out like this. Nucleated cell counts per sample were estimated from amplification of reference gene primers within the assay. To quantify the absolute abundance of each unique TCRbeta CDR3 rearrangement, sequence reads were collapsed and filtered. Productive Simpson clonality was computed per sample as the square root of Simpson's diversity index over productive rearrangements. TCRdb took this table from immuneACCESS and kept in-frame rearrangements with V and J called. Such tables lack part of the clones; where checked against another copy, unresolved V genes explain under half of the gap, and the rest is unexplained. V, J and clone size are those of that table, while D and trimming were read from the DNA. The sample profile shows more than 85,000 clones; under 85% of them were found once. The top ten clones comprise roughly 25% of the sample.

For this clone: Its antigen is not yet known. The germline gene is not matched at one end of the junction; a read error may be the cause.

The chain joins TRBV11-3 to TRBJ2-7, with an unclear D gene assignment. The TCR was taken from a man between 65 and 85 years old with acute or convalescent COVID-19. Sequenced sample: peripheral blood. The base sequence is TGTGCCAGCAGCTTAGATAAGACGGCCGCGGCGCACTTC. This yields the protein CASSLDKTAAAHF. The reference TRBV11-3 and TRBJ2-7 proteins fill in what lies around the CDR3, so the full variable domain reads EAGVVQSPRYKIIEKKQPVAFWCNPISGHNTLYWYLQNLGQGPELLIRYENEEAVDDSQLPKDRFSAERLKGVDSTLKIQPAELGDSAVYLCASSLDKTAAAHFGPGTRLTVT.